The sequence of this T cell receptor beta chain was determined in a study of cytomegalovirus exposure and HLA in healthy donors. Study outcomes and limitations: Earlier analysis yielded a pattern in which most TCR beta V segments were productive about 90% or about 30% of the time.

V was trimmed by 4 bases and J by 1 base, leaving 10 bases between them. The CDR3 spans 13 residues. Germline lookup yields CDR1 SQVTM and CDR2 ANQGSEA. This clone was found a few times. The antigen is undetermined. Amplification used 60 Vbeta primers and 13 Jbeta primers. Repertoires were generated with immunoSEQ multiplex PCR, while TCRdb's copy carries only in-frame clones and drops some. The sample yields some 120,000 clones, roughly four fifths seen once. V is TRBV29-1 and J is TRBJ1-1; D is undetermined. This receptor was obtained from a male donor in good health and CMV-seropositive. The sequencing input was PBMCs. Written as DNA, the CDR3 is TGCAGCGTTGGTTTCGGGAGGAACACTGAAGCTTTCTTT. It specifies CSVGFGRNTEAFF.